The following is a T cell receptor (beta chain) sequence with its context. V lost 7 bases to trimming and J lost 2 bases, with 5 bases between them. The CDR3 consists of 11 residues. The sample comes from a study of blood T cell repertoires in COVID-19. Study in general: Acute and convalescent COVID-19 specimens originated in the United States, Italy and Spain. In each case, the material was cDNA or gDNA derived from T cells, B-cell-depleted T cells, or PBMCs.

How the authors handled the data: Amplification of reference gene primers provided the estimated nucleated cell counts. Profiled with immunoSEQ multiplex PCR; TCRdb holds only in-frame clones, not every one. That table furnishes V, J and clone size, whereas the DNA furnished D and trimming. The table records about 170,000 clones, roughly 90% of them present only once. The receptor comes from a woman between 45 and 60 years old with acute or convalescent COVID-19. Sequencing was carried out using peripheral blood. The rearrangement links TRBV12-3 or TRBV12-4 to TRBJ1-1, with D hard to call. CDR3 in amino acids: CASTRNTEAFF. The CDR3 nucleotides are TGTGCCAGCACCAGAAACACTGAAGCTTTCTTT.